This entry lists 28 T cell receptor beta chains sequenced from one sample in a study of T cells in Graves' hyperthyroidism and ophthalmopathy. Regions amplified from RNA transcripts were the TCR beta CDR3 regions. The HTBI primer set drove a first-round RT-PCR of the TCR CDR3. Via MiXCR, TCRdb re-called the multiplex PCR reads, giving one row per CDR3 protein. The repertoire holds approximately 610,000 distinct CDR3 sequences, around 15% seen once, with around 4% in the top ten. The sequenced material came from blood. The receptors derive from a woman in her thirties or forties with Graves' ophthalmopathy.

This clonotype was detected only a few times. The gene calls are TRBV18 and TRBJ1-2, with a possible D match to TRBD1 (5 bases). The CDR3 has 15 residues. The germline CDR1 and CDR2 sequences are KGHSH and LQKENI. V was trimmed by 2 bases and J by 2 bases, leaving 12 bases between them. The CDR3 region has the DNA TGTGCCAGCTCACCAGGGACGATCCCGAACTATGGCTACACCTTC. This gives the protein CASSPGTIPNYGYTF. Full variable domain (missing parts from reference TRBV18 and TRBJ1-2): NAGVMQNPRHLVRRRGQEARLRCSPMKGHSHVYWYRQLPEEGLKFMVYLQKENIIDESGMPKERFSAEFPKEGPSILRIQQVVRGDSAAYFCASSPGTIPNYGYTFGSGTRLTVV.

This clonotype was seen many times. The genes are TRBV6-5 and TRBJ1-1; 10 bases align to TRBD1. With 3 bases clipped from V and 3 bases from J, the junction kept 4 bases outside the gene matches. The CDR3 has 15 amino acids. Germline CDR1 MNHEY, CDR2 SVGAGI. The chain's CDR3 is CASSYYGTGDTEAFF. As DNA, the CDR3 is TGTGCCAGCAGTTATTATGGGACAGGGGACACTGAAGCTTTCTTT.

V usage is TRBV12-3 or TRBV12-4 and J usage is TRBJ2-1; 10 bases line up with TRBD1. Trimming took 2 bases from V and 7 from J; bases not matched to a gene: 5. This CDR3 is 15 amino acids long. The CDR3 sequence is CASSLFGTGVNEQFF. CDR3 nucleotide sequence: TGTGCCAGCAGTTTATTCGGGACAGGGGTAAATGAGCAGTTCTTC.

CDR3: CATSDLKRGVQETQYF. CDR3 DNA: TGTGCCACCAGTGATTTAAAGCGGGGGGTCCAAGAGACCCAGTACTTC. The V and J genes are TRBV24-1 and TRBJ2-5; 9 bases fit TRBD2. The length of the CDR3 is 16 residues. In germline, CDR1 is KGHDR, CDR2 SFDVKD. The V gene end was trimmed by 1 base and the J gene end by 1 base; junction bases not matched to a gene: 3.

This clonotype was observed at least ten times. This sequence joins TRBV5-1 and TRBJ2-7; unclear D gene. CDR1 is SGHRS and CDR2 is YFSETQ in the germline V gene. CDR3 size: 13 residues. V was cut by 4 bases and J by 4 bases, with 12 bases left in between. The DNA of the CDR3 is TGCGCCAGCAGCCATGGGGTAGGGTACGAGCAGTACTTC. This encodes CASSHGVGYEQYF.

This clonotype was counted at least ten times. The V and J genes are TRBV6-5 and TRBJ1-5; possibly TRBD1 for D (5 bases). The CDR3 spans 15 residues. Per germline, CDR1 MNHEY and CDR2 SVGAGI. V was cut by 3 bases and J by 4 bases, with 13 bases left in between. CDR3: CASSYVQAPNQPQHF. The CDR3 DNA follows: TGTGCCAGCAGTTATGTACAGGCCCCAAATCAGCCCCAGCATTTT.

This clonotype was picked up many times. The chain recombines TRBV29-1 with TRBJ2-5; tentative D call: TRBD2 (5 bases). Germline assignment: CDR1 SQVTM and CDR2 ANQGSEA. With 3 bases removed from V and 5 bases from J, the gap between germline ends came to 19 bases. The CDR3 is 15 amino acids. Written as DNA, the CDR3 is TGCAGCGTTGATAAGGGAGAGAATTATGAGGAGACCCAGTACTTC. Amino acid sequence: CSVDKGENYEETQYF.

At least ten counts were recorded for this clonotype. The chain recombines TRBV28 with TRBJ1-1; TRBD1 is a possible D gene (5 bases). The CDR3 sequence is 13 residues long. The germline V and J ends were trimmed by 4 bases and 2 bases, with 8 bases remaining between them. The germline gives CDR1 MDHEN, CDR2 SYDVKM. The CDR3: CASSYGDNTEAFF. The CDR3 DNA sequence: TGTGCCAGCAGTTATGGGGACAACACTGAAGCTTTCTTT.

This clonotype was counted many times. The chain recombines TRBV11-2 with TRBJ2-5, with TRBD1 matching 10 bases. Germline CDR1 and CDR2: SGHAT and FQNNGV. The CDR3 has 13 residues. The ends lost 4 bases at V and 9 bases at J; junction bases unmatched: 5. Here the CDR3 reads CASSSQGQGSQYF. Here the CDR3 DNA reads TGTGCCAGCAGCTCGCAGGGACAGGGGTCCCAGTACTTC.

Many counts were recorded for this clonotype. As DNA, the CDR3 is TGTGCCAGCAGCTTAGTTGGGGGGGCGAACAATCAGCCCCAGCATTTT. This sequence encodes CASSLVGGANNQPQHF. J is TRBJ1-5 and V is TRBV11-2, with D tentatively TRBD1 (6 bases). Germline V gene sequence: CDR1 SGHAT, CDR2 FQNNGV. The CDR3 extends over 16 amino acids. V was shortened by 1 base and J by 3 bases, with 13 bases between the two germline ends. Using reference TRBV11-2 and TRBJ1-5 for the parts outside the CDR3, the full variable domain is EAGVAQSPRYKIIEKRQSVAFWCNPISGHATLYWYQQILGQGPKLLIQFQNNGVVDDSQLPKDRFSAERLKGVDSTLKIQPAKLEDSAVYLCASSLVGGANNQPQHFGDGTRLSIL.

This clonotype was picked up many times. J is TRBJ2-7 and V is TRBV6-5, with 10 positions matching TRBD2. The CDR3 spans 16 residues. V was clipped by 2 bases and J by 7 bases; unmatched bases: 11. Germline V lookup: CDR1 MNHEY, CDR2 SVGAGI. Written as DNA, the CDR3 is TGTGCCAGCAGTTACCTAACCGACTTAGCGGGAGGAGAGCAGTACTTC. This sequence encodes CASSYLTDLAGGEQYF.

This chain uses TRBV7-4 with TRBJ1-2, with D uncertain. Germline lookup yields CDR1 SGHVT and CDR2 SQSDAQ. CDR3 length: 15 residues. V lost 1 base and J lost 2, with 11 bases in between. CDR3 sequence reads: CASSLVNNGNYGYTF. Written as DNA, the CDR3 is TGTGCCAGCAGCTTAGTTAACAACGGGAACTATGGCTACACCTTC.

This clonotype came up many times. The chain employs TRBV5-1 and TRBJ1-1; a possible D gene is TRBD1 (5 bases). V lost 4 bases and J 1 base, leaving 11 bases between the germline ends. Germline V gene lookup returns CDR1 SGHRS and CDR2 YFSETQ. This CDR3 is 14 amino acids long. This chain's CDR3 is CASSPGHQNTEAFF. The CDR3 coding sequence is TGCGCCAGCAGCCCGGGGCATCAGAACACTGAAGCTTTCTTT.

This chain links TRBV6-1 with TRBJ2-7, with D maybe TRBD1 (6 bases). V lost 3 bases, J lost 3 bases, and 21 bases lay in between. The CDR3 sequence is 17 residues long. Germline CDR1 is MNHNS and CDR2 is SASEGT. For the CDR3, the DNA is TGTGCCAGCAGTGAGCCAGGGGCCTCCTCCGGGCACTACGAGCAGTACTTC. Encoded protein: CASSEPGASSGHYEQYF.

This clonotype was counted many times. This chain uses TRBV5-1 with TRBJ2-5; 8 bases fit TRBD1. V was pared by 4 bases and J by 1 base, with 9 bases of the junction left unmatched. This CDR3 is 16 amino acids long. Germline values: CDR1 SGHRS, CDR2 YFSETQ. CDR3 sequence: CASSPTGQGPQETQYF. The CDR3 bases are TGCGCCAGCAGCCCAACCGGACAGGGACCCCAAGAGACCCAGTACTTC.

This clonotype was picked up a small number of times. The genes are TRBV4-2 and TRBJ2-7; D might be TRBD2 (6 bases). The CDR3 is made up of 14 amino acids. V lost 3 bases, J lost 3 bases, and 12 bases lay in between. From germline, CDR1 is LGHNA and CDR2 YNFKEQ. CDR3 protein: CASSHAGIYYEQYF. Written as DNA, the CDR3 is TGTGCCAGCAGCCATGCGGGAATCTACTACGAGCAGTACTTC.

This clonotype was detected ten times or more. The chain employs TRBV12-3 or TRBV12-4 and TRBJ2-4; D ambiguous. The germline V and J ends were trimmed by 5 bases and 0 bases, with 11 bases remaining between them. The CDR3 consists of 15 residues. CDR3 in DNA: TGTGCCAGCAGTACGACTGGGATAGCCAAAAACATTCAGTACTTC. Protein sequence: CASSTTGIAKNIQYF.

This clonotype has a count of ten or more. The chain has TRBV7-2 and TRBJ2-7; D not certain. The CDR3 loop spans 14 amino acids. Germline V lookup: CDR1 SGHTA, CDR2 FQGNSA. Trimming pared 0 bases from V and 4 bases from J, leaving 10 bases between. CDR3 loop: CASSLARPGYEQYF. The DNA of the CDR3 is TGTGCCAGCAGCTTAGCGCGTCCCGGTTACGAGCAGTACTTC. Based on the CDR3 plus reference TRBV7-2 and TRBJ2-7, the full variable domain is GAGVSQSPSNKVTEKGKDVELRCDPISGHTALYWYRQSLGQGLEFLIYFQGNSAPDKSGLPSDRFSAERTGGSVSTLTIQRTQQEDSAVYLCASSLARPGYEQYFGPGTRLTVT.

This clonotype was counted ten times or more. The rearrangement links TRBV9 to TRBJ1-1, with D unclear. The CDR3 loop spans 14 amino acids. Trimming removed 4 bases from V and 4 bases from J, with 14 bases in between. Germline V gene data show CDR1 as SGDLS and CDR2 as YYNGEE. Here the CDR3 DNA reads TGTGCCAGCAGCCTTACAGCCTCGGGCACTGAAGCTTTCTTT. Protein sequence: CASSLTASGTEAFF.

In its sample, this clonotype was seen many times. This chain uses TRBV20-1 with TRBJ1-1, with TRBD1 matching 8 bases. This CDR3 has 14 amino acids. J lost 3 bases, V lost 6 bases, and 9 bases had no gene match. Germline V lookup: CDR1 DFQATT, CDR2 SNEGSKA (reference sequence). The chain's CDR3 is CSALKTGVDTEAFF. The CDR3 DNA sequence: TGCAGTGCGCTAAAGACAGGGGTGGACACTGAAGCTTTCTTT.

This clonotype was picked up many times. The chain uses TRBV11-2 and TRBJ2-7; possible D gene TRBD1, 5 bases. Trimming removed 0 bases at V and 5 bases at J, with 11 bases between. The CDR3 runs to 14 residues. Germline V gives CDR1 SGHAT, CDR2 FQNNGV. CDR3 sequence (DNA): TGTGCCAGCAGCTTAGAGATGGGGCTCCACGAGCAGTACTTC. Its translation: CASSLEMGLHEQYF.

This clonotype has only a few counts. CDR3 sequence: CASSRGQGGNYGYTF. CDR3 coding DNA: TGTGCCAGCAGTCGCGGACAGGGAGGGAACTATGGCTACACCTTC. The rearrangement joins TRBV2 to TRBJ1-2; 8 bases align to TRBD1. The length of the CDR3 is 15 residues. CDR1 is SNHLY and CDR2 is FYNNEI in the germline V gene. Germline trimming cut 5 bases from V and 2 bases from J; bases unmatched to any gene: 7.

At least ten counts were recorded for this clonotype. The V gene is TRBV6-1, the J gene TRBJ2-7; D gene ambiguous. The CDR3 covers 13 residues. The ends were cut back, 6 bases at V and 3 bases at J, with 12 bases in the middle. Germline CDR1 MNHNS, CDR2 SASEGT. In DNA form, the CDR3 reads TGTGCCAGCAGCGAGGACGCCGGCTACGAGCAGTACTTC. Translation gives CASSEDAGYEQYF.

The sample holds many counts of this clonotype. The chain employs TRBV2 and TRBJ2-7; D is ambiguous. The CDR3 runs to 14 residues. Germline loops: CDR1 SNHLY, CDR2 FYNNEI. Trimming cost V 2 bases and J 2 bases, with 10 bases left between them. The chain's CDR3 is CASSEFMGPYEQYF. The DNA for the CDR3 is TGTGCCAGCAGTGAATTTATGGGCCCCTACGAGCAGTACTTC. The whole variable domain, remainder taken from reference TRBV2 and TRBJ2-7, is EPEVTQTPSHQVTQMGQEVILRCVPISNHLYFYWYRQILGQKVEFLVSFYNNEISEKSEIFDDQFSVERPDGSNFTLKIRSTKLEDSAMYFCASSEFMGPYEQYFGPGTRLTVT.

This clonotype was detected a few times. The genes are TRBV18 and TRBJ2-7; a possible D gene is TRBD2 (6 bases). The germline V gene encodes CDR1 KGHSH and CDR2 LQKENI. This CDR3 region has 13 residues. Trimming removed 6 bases from V and 2 bases from J, with 11 bases in between. The DNA for the CDR3 is TGTGCCAGCTCTCACGGGGGAGCCTACGAGCAGTACTTC. This encodes CASSHGGAYEQYF.

This clonotype has ten or more counts. The chain employs TRBV28 and TRBJ1-1; D not certain. V was pared by 2 bases and J by 4 bases, with 5 bases between. The CDR3 sequence is 12 residues long. Looked up from germline, CDR1 is MDHEN and CDR2 is SYDVKM. The CDR3 loop reads CASSLMTTEAFF. The CDR3 nucleotides read TGTGCCAGCAGTTTAATGACCACTGAAGCTTTCTTT.

This clonotype was seen at least ten times. The junction does not match germline at one end; this may be a read error. The V call is TRBV19, the J call TRBJ1-2, with D possibly matching TRBD1 (6 bases). There are 15 residues in the CDR3. Germline-derived CDR1 and CDR2 are LNHDA and SQIVND (reference sequence). CDR3 bases: TGTGCCAGTTCGTCGGGGGGCCCGTCTAATTATGGCTACACCTTC. Its translation is CASSSGGPSNYGYTF.

The rearrangement joins TRBV27 to TRBJ2-7; 10 bases are a match to TRBD2. V lost 6 bases, J lost 1 base, and 6 bases stayed unmatched. The germline gives CDR1 MNHEY, CDR2 SMNVEV (reference sequence). The CDR3 is made up of 15 amino acids. The CDR3 sequence is CASRRTSGPSYEQYF. CDR3 bases: TGTGCCAGCAGGAGGACTAGCGGACCTTCCTACGAGCAGTACTTC.